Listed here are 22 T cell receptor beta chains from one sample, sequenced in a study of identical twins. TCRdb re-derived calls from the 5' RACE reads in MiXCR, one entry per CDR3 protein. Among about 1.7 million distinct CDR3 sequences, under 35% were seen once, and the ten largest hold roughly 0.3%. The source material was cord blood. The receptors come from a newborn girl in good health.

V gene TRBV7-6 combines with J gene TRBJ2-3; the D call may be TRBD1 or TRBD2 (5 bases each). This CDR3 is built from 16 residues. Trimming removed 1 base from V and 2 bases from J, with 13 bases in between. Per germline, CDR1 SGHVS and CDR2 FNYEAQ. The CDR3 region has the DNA TGTGCCAGCAGCTTAGATCCGGGGCTGGTCACAGATACGCAGTATTTT. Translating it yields CASSLDPGLVTDTQYF.

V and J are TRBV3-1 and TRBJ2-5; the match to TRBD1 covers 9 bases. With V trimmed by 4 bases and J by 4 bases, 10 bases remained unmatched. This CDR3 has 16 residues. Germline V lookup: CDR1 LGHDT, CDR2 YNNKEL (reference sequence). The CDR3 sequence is CASSPYRGRGLETQYF. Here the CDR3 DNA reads TGTGCCAGCAGCCCATACAGGGGGCGCGGATTAGAGACCCAGTACTTC.

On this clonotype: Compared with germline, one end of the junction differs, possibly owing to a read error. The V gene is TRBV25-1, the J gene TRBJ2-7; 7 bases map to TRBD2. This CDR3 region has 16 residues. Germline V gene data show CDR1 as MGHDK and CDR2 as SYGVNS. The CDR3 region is CASSERLAVHSYEHYF. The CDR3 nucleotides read TGTGCCAGCAGTGAACGCCTAGCGGTACATTCCTACGAGCACTACTTC.

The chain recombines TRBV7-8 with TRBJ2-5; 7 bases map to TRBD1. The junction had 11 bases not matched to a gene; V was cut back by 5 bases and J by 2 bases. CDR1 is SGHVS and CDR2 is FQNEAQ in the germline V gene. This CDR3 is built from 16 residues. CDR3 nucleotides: TGTGCCAGCAGCCCCCGGGACAGCGAAATTCAAGAGACCCAGTACTTC. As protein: CASSPRDSEIQETQYF.

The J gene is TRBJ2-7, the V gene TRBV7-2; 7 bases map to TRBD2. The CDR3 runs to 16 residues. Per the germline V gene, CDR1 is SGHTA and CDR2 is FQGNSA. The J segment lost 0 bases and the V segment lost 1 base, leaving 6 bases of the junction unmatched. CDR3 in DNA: TGTGCCAGCAGCTTAGTAGGTAGCGGGCTCTCCTACGAGCAGTACTTC. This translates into CASSLVGSGLSYEQYF.

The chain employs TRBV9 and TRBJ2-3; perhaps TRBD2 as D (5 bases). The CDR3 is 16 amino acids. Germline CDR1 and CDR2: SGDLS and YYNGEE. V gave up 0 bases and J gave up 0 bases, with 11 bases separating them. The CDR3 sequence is CASSVVQRLSTDTQYF. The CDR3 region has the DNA TGTGCCAGCAGCGTAGTCCAGCGGTTGAGCACAGATACGCAGTATTTT.

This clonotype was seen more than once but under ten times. The CDR3 region has the DNA TGTGCCAGCAGGGAACCAGCGAACACTGAAGCTTTCTTT. This translates into CASREPANTEAFF. The chain combines TRBV9 with TRBJ1-1; D is unresolved. V gave up 5 bases and J gave up 1 base, with 9 bases separating them. CDR3 length equals 13 residues. Germline values: CDR1 SGDLS, CDR2 YYNGEE. The full variable domain, rest sourced from reference TRBV9 and TRBJ1-1, is DSGVTQTPKHLITATGQRVTLRCSPRSGDLSVYWYQQSLDQGLQFLIQYYNGEERAKGNILERFSAQQFPDLHSELNLSSLELGDSALYFCASREPANTEAFFGQGTRLTVV.

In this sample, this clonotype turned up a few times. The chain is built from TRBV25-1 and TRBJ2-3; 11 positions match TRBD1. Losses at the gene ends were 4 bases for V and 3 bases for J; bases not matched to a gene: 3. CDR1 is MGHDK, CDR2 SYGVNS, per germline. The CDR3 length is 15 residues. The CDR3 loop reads CASSAGQGATDTQYF. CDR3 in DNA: TGTGCCAGCAGTGCAGGACAGGGGGCAACAGATACGCAGTATTTT.

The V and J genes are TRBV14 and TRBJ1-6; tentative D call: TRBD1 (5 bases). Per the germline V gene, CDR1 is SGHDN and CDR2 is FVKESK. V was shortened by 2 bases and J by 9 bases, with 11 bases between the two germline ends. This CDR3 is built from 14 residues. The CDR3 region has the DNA TGTGCCAGCAGCCAATTCCAGGGCGGTTCACCCCTCCACTTT. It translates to CASSQFQGGSPLHF.

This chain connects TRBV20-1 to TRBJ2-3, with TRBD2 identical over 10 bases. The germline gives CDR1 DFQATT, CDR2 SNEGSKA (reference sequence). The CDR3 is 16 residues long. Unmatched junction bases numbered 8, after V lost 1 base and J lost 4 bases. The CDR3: CSARGSKRGGPDTQYF. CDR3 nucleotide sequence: TGCAGTGCTAGAGGGTCCAAGCGGGGGGGTCCAGATACGCAGTATTTT.

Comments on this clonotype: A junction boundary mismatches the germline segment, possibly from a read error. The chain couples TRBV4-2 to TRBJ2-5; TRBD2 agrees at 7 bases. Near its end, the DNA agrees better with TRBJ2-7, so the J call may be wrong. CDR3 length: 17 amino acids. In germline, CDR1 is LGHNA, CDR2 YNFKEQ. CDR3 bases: TGTGCCAGGAGCCAAGTGGGGGGACTATCCTTACCCTACGAGCAGTACTTC. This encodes CARSQVGGLSLPYEQYF.

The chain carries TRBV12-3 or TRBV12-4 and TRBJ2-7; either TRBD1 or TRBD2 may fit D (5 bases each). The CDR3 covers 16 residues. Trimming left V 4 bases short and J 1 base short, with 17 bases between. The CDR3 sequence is CASSYRRDLRSYEQYF. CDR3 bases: TGTGCCAGCAGTTATCGCCGGGACCTTAGGTCCTACGAGCAGTACTTC.

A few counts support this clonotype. The CDR3 coding sequence is TGTGCCAGCAATCCTAACAGGGGGTTACACGAGCAGTACTTC. Protein sequence: CASNPNRGLHEQYF. V usage is TRBV2 and J usage is TRBJ2-7; 8 nucleotides match TRBD1. J was trimmed by 5 bases and V by 7 bases; bases with no gene match: 10. The CDR3 sequence is 14 residues long. Per germline, CDR1 SNHLY and CDR2 FYNNEI.

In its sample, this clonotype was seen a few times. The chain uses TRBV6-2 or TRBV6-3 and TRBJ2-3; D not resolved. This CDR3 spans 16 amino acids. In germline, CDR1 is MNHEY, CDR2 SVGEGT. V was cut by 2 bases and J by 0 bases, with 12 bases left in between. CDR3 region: CASSYALQRSTDTQYF. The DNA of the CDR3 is TGTGCCAGCAGTTACGCCCTACAGAGAAGCACAGATACGCAGTATTTT.

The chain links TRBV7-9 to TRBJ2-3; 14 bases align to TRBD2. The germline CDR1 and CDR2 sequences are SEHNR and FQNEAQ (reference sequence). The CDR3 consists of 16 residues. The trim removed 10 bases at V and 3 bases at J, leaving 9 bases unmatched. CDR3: CATPGLAGVRTDTQYF. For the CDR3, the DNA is TGTGCCACCCCGGGACTAGCGGGAGTCAGGACAGATACGCAGTATTTT.

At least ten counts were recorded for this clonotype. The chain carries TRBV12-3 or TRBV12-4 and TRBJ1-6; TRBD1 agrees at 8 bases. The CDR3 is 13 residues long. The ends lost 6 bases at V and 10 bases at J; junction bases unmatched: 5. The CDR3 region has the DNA TGTGCCAGCAGCCTGACAGGGGAATCACCCCTCCACTTT. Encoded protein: CASSLTGESPLHF.

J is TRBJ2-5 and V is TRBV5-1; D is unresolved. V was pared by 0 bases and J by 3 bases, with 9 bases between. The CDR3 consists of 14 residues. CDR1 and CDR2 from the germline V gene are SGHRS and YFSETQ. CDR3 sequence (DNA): TGCGCCAGCAGCTTGGTATCCGGAGAAGAGACCCAGTACTTC. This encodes CASSLVSGEETQYF.

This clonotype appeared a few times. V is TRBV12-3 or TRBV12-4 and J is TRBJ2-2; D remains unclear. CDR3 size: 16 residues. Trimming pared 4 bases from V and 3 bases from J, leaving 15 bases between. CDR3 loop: CASSSGRSRDTGELFF. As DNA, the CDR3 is TGTGCCAGCAGTTCCGGACGTAGTAGGGACACCGGGGAGCTGTTTTTT.

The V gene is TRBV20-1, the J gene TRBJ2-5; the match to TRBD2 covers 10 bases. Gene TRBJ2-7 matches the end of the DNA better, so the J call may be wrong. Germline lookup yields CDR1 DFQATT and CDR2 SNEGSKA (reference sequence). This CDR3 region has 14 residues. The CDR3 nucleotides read TGCAGTGTAGGGCTAGCGGGAGTGTGGAACGAGCAGTACTTC. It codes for CSVGLAGVWNEQYF.

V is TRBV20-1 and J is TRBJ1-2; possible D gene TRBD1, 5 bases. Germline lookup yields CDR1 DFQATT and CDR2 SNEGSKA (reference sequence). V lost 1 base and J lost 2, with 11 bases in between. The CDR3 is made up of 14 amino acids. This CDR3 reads CSARVPGGNYGYTF. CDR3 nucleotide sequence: TGCAGTGCTAGAGTTCCGGGGGGGAACTATGGCTACACCTTC.

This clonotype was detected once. CDR3 sequence reads: CASNPARVSNQPQHF. CDR3 nucleotide sequence: TGTGCCAGCAACCCCGCGAGGGTTAGCAATCAGCCCCAGCATTTT. The chain carries TRBV4-2 and TRBJ1-5; the D is unclear. Germline loops: CDR1 LGHNA, CDR2 YNFKEQ. V lost 7 bases and J 0 bases, leaving 13 bases between the germline ends. The CDR3 totals 15 residues.

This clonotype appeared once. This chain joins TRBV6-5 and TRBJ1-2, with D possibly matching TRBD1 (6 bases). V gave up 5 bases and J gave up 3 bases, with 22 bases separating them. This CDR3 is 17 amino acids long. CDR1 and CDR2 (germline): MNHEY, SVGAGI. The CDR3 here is CASSTERGGKPHYGYTF. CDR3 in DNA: TGTGCCAGCAGTACCGAGAGGGGGGGGAAGCCTCACTATGGCTACACCTTC.